This entry lists 2 T cell receptor beta chains sequenced from one sample in a study of blood T cell repertoires in COVID-19 (dated by TCRdb to about 2020). Libraries came from the immunoSEQ multiplex PCR assay. TCRdb took this table from immuneACCESS and kept in-frame rearrangements with V and J called. Such tables lack part of the clones; where checked against another copy, unresolved V genes explain under half of the gap, and the rest is unexplained. The sample table records around 190,000 clones; roughly 90% of these occur just once. The top ten clonotypes cover 10% to 13% of the sample. Sequencing was performed on PBMCs or T cells enriched from blood (not recorded which). The receptors come from a man between 18 and 29 years old with acute COVID-19.

This clone appeared a single time. This chain connects TRBV6-5 to TRBJ2-3; maybe TRBD2 (5 bases). CDR1 is MNHEY, CDR2 SVGAGI, per germline. Deletions cut 0 bases from V and 2 bases from J, with 9 bases between. This CDR3 spans 15 amino acids. The CDR3 nucleotides are TGTGCCAGCAGTTACTCAGGCGGGTCCACAGATACGCAGTATTTT. It translates to CASSYSGGSTDTQYF.

This chain connects TRBV28 to TRBJ1-1; D gene uncertain. CDR3 length: 14 amino acids. Germline-derived CDR1 and CDR2 are MDHEN and SYDVKM. Between the trimmed V and J ends, which lost 2 bases and 4 bases, there was a span of 11 bases. CDR3 protein: CASSLLSGSTEAFF. As DNA, the CDR3 is TGTGCCAGCAGTTTACTGTCGGGGAGCACTGAAGCTTTCTTT.